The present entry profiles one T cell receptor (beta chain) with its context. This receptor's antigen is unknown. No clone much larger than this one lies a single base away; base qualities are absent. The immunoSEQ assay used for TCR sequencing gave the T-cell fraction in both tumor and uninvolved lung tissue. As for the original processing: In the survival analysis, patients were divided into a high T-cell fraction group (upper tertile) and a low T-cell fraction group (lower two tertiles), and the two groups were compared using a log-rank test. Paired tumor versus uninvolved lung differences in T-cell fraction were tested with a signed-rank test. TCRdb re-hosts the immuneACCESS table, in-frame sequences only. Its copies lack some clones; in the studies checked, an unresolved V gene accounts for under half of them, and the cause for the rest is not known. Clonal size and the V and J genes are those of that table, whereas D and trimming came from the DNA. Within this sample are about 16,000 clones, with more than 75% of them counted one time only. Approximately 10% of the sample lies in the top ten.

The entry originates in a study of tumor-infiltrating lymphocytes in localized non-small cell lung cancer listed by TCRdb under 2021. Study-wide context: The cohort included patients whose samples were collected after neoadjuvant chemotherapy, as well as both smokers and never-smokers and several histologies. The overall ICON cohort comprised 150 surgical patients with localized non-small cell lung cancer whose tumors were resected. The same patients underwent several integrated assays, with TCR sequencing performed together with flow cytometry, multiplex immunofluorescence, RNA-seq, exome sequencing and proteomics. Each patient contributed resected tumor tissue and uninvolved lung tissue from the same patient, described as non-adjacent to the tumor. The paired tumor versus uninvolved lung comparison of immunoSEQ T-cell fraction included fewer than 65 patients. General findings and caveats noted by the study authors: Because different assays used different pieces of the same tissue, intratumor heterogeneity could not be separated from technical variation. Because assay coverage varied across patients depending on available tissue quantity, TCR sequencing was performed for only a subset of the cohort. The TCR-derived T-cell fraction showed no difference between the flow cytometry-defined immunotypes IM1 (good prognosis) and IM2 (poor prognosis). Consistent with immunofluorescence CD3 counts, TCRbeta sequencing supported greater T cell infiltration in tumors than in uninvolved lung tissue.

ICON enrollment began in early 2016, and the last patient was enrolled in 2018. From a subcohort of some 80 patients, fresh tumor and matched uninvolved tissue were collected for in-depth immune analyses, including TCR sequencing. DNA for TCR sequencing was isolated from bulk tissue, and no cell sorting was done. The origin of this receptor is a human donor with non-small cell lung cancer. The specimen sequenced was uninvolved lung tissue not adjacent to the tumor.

CDR3 sequence: CASSSGGNNYGYTF. The DNA is as follows: TGTGCCAGCAGTTCAGGGGGCAATAACTATGGCTACACCTTC. The chain employs TRBV28 and TRBJ1-2; a stretch of 8 junction bases matches TRBD1. The CDR3 numbers 14 residues from cysteine through phenylalanine. Only CDR3 DNA is held: 42 bases, read in frame from base 1. CDR1 and CDR2, per the germline V gene, are MDHEN and SYDVKM. At the junction V is shortened by 4 bases and J by 1 base; bases outside the gene matches: 2.